This T cell receptor (beta chain) was retrieved from a study of blood T cell repertoires in COVID-19. On the study more broadly: The origin of the acute and convalescent COVID-19 samples was the United States, Italy and Spain.

V was pared by 0 bases and J by 8 bases, with 10 bases between. This CDR3 comprises 14 residues. Germline V lookup: CDR1 SGHTA, CDR2 FQGNSA. Authors' analysis steps: Reference gene primer amplification gave nucleated cell count estimates. Clones were read by immunoSEQ multiplex PCR, and TCRdb kept only the in-frame ones, dropping some. Clone size and the V and J calls come from that table; the DNA yielded D and trimming. The table has 250,000 or so clones, approximately 78% seen once; the top ten hold about 3.2%. The chain joins TRBV7-2 to TRBJ1-4; no clear D gene. The sequencing sample was made of peripheral blood. The TCR originated in a woman aged 18-29 years with acute or convalescent COVID-19. CDR3 bases: TGTGCCAGCAGCTTAGCGGTCATCGGGGAAAAACTGTTTTTT. Protein sequence: CASSLAVIGEKLFF.